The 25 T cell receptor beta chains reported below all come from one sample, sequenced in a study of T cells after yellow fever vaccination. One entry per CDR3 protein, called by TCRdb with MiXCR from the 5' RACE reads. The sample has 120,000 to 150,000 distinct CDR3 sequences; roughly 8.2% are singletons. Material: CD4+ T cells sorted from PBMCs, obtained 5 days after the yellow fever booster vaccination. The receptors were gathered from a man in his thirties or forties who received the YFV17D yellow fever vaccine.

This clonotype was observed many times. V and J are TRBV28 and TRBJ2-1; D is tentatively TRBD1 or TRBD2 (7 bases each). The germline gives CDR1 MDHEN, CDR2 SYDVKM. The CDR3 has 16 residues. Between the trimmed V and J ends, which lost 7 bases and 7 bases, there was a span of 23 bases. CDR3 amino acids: CASNPQRGRGRNEQFF. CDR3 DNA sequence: TGTGCCAGCAACCCTCAACGGGGGAGGGGGCGGAATGAGCAGTTCTTC.

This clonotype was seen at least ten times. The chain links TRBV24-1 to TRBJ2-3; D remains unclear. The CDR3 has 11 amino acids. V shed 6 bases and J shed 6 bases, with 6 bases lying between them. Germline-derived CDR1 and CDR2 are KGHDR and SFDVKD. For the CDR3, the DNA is TGTGCCACCAGTCAAAGGGATACGCAGTATTTT. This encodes CATSQRDTQYF.

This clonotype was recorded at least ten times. The CDR3 DNA reads as TGTGCCAGCAGCGCCCAGGGAGGACAGCCCCAGCATTTT. As protein: CASSAQGGQPQHF. The genes are TRBV11-2 and TRBJ1-5; TRBD1 might be the D (5 bases). This CDR3 comprises 13 residues. Germline lookup yields CDR1 SGHAT and CDR2 FQNNGV. V was cut by 5 bases and J by 7 bases, with 12 bases left in between.

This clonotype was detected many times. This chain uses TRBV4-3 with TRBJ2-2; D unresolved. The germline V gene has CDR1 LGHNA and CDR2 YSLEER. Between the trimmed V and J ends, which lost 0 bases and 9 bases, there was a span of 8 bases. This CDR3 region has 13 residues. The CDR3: CASSQDSGRELFF. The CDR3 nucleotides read TGCGCCAGCAGCCAAGATTCAGGCCGGGAGCTGTTTTTT.

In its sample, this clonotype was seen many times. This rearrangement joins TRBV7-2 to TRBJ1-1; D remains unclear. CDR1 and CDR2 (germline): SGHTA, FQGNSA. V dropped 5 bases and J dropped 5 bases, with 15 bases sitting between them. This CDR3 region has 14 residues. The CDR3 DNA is TGTGCCAGCAGCCCAACGGCGGCACCAACTGAAGCTTTCTTT. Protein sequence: CASSPTAAPTEAFF.

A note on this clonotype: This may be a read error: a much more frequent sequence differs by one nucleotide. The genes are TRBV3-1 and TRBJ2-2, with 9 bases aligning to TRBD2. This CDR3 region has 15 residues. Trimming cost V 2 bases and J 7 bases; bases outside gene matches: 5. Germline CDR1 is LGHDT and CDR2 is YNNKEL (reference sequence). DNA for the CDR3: TGTGCCAGCAGCCAACGTAGCGGGAGTGTCGGGGAGCTGTTTTTT. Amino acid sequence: CASSQRSGSVGELFF.

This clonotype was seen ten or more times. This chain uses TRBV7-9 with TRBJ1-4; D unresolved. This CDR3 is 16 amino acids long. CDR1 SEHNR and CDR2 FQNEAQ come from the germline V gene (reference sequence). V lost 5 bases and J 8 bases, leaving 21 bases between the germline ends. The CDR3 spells CASSQPRSRKEEKLFF. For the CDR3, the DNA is TGTGCCAGCAGCCAACCGAGGTCGAGAAAAGAGGAAAAACTGTTTTTT.

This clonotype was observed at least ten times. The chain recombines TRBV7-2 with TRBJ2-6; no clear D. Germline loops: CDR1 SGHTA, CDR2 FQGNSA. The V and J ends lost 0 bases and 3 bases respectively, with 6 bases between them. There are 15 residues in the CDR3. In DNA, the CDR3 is TGTGCCAGCAGCTTAGCTCCTTATGGGGCCAACGTCCTGACTTTC. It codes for CASSLAPYGANVLTF.

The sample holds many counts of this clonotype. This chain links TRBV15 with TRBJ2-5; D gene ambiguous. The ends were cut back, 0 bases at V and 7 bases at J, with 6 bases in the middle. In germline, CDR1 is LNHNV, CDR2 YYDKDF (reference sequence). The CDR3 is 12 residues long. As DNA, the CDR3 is TGTGCCACCAGCAGAGATATAGGGACCCAGTACTTC. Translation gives CATSRDIGTQYF.

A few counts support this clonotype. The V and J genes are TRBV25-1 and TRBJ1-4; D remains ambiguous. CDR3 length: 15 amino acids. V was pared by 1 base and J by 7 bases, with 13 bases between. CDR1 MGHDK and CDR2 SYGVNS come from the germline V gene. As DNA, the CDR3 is TGTGCCAGCAGTGAATCGATGGTCGGCCGTGAAAAACTGTTTTTT. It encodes CASSESMVGREKLFF.

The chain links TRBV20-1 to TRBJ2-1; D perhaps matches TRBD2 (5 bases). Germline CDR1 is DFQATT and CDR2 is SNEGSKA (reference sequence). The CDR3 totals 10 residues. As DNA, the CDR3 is TGCTTTGCTACTAGTATAGAGCAGTTCTTC. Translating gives CFATSIEQFF.

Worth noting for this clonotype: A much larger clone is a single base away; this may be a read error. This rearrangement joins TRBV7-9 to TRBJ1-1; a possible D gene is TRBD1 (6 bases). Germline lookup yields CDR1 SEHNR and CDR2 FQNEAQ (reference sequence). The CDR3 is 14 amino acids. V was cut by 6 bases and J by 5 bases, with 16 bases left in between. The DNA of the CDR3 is TGTGCCAGCAGGCCCCGACAGGTAGGAACTGAAGCTTTCTTT. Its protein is CASRPRQVGTEAFF.

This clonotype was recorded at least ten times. The CDR3 coding sequence is TGTGCCAGCAGCCAACGCGGGAGGGTTCCAGATACGCAGTATTTT. Amino acid sequence: CASSQRGRVPDTQYF. The J gene is TRBJ2-3, the V gene TRBV3-1; TRBD2 aligns across 9 bases. This CDR3 is 15 amino acids long. Germline lookup yields CDR1 LGHDT and CDR2 YNNKEL (reference sequence). V trimming: 2 bases; J trimming: 4 bases; junction bases outside the gene matches: 4.

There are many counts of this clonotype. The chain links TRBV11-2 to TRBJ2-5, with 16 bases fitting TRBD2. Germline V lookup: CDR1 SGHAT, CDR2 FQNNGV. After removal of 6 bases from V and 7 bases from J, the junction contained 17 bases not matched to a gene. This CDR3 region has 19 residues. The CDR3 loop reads CASSRGPPGLAGGPGTQYF. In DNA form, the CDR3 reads TGTGCCAGCAGTCGAGGGCCTCCGGGACTAGCGGGAGGGCCCGGGACCCAGTACTTC.

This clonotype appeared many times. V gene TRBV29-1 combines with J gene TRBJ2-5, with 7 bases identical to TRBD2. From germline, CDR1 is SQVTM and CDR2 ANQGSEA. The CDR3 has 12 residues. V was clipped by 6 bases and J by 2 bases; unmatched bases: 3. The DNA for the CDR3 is TGCAGCGTGGGAGGGGTACAAGAGACCCAGTACTTC. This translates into CSVGGVQETQYF. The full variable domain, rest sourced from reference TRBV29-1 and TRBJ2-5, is SAVISQKPSRDICQRGTSLTIQCQVDSQVTMMFWYRQQPGQSLTLIATANQGSEATYESGFVIDKFPISRPNLTFSTLTVSNMSPEDSSIYLCSVGGVQETQYFGPGTRLLVL.

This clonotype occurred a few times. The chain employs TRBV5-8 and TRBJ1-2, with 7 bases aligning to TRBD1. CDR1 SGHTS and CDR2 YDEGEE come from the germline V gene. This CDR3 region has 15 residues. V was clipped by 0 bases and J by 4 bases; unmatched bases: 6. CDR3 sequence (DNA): TGTGCCAGCAGCTTGGGGGACAGCCCACTCTATGGCTACACCTTC. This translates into CASSLGDSPLYGYTF.

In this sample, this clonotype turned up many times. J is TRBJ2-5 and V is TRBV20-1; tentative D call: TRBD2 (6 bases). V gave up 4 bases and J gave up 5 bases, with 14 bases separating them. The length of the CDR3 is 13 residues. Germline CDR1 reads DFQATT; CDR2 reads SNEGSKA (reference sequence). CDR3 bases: TGCAGTGCTACGGCCAGGGAGGAGGAGACCCAGTACTTC. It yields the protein CSATAREEETQYF.

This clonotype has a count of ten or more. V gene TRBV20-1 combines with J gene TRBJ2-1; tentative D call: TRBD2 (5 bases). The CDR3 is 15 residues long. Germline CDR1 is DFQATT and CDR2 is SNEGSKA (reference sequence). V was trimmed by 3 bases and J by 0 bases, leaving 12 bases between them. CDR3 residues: CSASQSSRSYNEQFF. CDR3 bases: TGCAGTGCTAGTCAGTCTAGCCGCTCCTACAATGAGCAGTTCTTC.

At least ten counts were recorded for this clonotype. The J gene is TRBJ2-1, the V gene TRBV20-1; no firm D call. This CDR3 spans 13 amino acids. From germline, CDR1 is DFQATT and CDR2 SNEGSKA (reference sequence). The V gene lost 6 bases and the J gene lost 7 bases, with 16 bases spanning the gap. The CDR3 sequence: CSAPKAGRNEQFF. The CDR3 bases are TGCAGTGCCCCGAAGGCTGGCCGAAATGAGCAGTTCTTC.

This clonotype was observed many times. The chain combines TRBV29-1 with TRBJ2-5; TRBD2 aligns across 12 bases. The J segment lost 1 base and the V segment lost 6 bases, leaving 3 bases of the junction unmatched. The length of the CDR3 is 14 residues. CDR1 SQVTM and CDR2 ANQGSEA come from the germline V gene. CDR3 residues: CSVRLAGVQETQYF. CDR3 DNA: TGCAGCGTGAGACTAGCGGGAGTCCAAGAGACCCAGTACTTC.

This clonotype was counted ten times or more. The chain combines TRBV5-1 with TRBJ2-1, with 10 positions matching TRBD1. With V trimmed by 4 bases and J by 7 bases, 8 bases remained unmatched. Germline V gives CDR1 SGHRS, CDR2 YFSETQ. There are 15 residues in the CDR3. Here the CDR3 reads CASSAWTGGGNEQFF. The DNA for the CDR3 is TGCGCCAGCAGCGCCTGGACAGGGGGTGGGAATGAGCAGTTCTTC. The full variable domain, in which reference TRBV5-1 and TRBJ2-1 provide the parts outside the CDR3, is KAGVTQTPRYLIKTRGQQVTLSCSPISGHRSVSWYQQTPGQGLQFLFEYFSETQRNKGNFPGRFSGRQFSNSRSEMNVSTLELGDSALYLCASSAWTGGGNEQFFGPGTRLTVL.

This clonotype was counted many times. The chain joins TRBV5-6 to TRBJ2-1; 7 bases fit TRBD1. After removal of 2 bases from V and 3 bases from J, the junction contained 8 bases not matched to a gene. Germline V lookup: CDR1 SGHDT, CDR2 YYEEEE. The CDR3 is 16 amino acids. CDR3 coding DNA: TGTGCCAGCAGCTTAGGTGGCAGGGGGTACTACAATGAGCAGTTCTTC. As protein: CASSLGGRGYYNEQFF.

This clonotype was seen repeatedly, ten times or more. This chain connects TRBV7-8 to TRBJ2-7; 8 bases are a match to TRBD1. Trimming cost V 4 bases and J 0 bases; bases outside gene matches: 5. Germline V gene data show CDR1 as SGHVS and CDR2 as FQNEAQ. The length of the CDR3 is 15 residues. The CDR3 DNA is TGTGCCAGCAGCTCCAGGACAGGGCTCTCCTACGAGCAGTACTTC. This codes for CASSSRTGLSYEQYF. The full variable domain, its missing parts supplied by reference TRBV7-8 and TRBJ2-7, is GAGVSQSPRYKVAKRGQDVALRCDPISGHVSLFWYQQALGQGPEFLTYFQNEAQLDKSGLPSDRFFAERPEGSVSTLKIQRTQQEDSAVYLCASSSRTGLSYEQYFGPGTRLTVT.

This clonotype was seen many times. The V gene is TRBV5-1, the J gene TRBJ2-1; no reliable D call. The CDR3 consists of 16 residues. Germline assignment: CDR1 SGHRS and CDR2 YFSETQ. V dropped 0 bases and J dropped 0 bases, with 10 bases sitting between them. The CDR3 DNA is TGCGCCAGCAGCTTGGCCGGACCTAGCTCCTACAATGAGCAGTTCTTC. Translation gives CASSLAGPSSYNEQFF.

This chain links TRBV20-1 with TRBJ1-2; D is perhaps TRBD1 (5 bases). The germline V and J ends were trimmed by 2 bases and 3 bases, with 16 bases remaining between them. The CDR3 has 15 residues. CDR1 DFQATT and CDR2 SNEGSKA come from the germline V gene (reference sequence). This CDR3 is CSARRFGGFDYGYTF. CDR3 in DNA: TGCAGTGCTAGACGGTTTGGGGGTTTCGACTATGGCTACACCTTC.